The 25 T cell receptor beta chains given below trace back to one sample, sequenced in a study of shared clonotypes between healthy human individuals (dated by TCRdb to between 2020 and 2021). The method behind the library was the immunoSEQ multiplex PCR assay. TCRdb carries this immuneACCESS record with in-frame sequences only. Its versions omit some clonotypes, under half of them owing to an unresolved V gene in the studies checked, with the rest unexplained. Present in this sample are approximately 810,000 clones, more than 85% of which were seen just once. In total, the top ten clones hold around 24% of the sample. CD8 naive samples were obtained by positive selection for CCR7 among CD45RO-negative cells, yielding a CD45RA+CCR7+ population from which TemRA cells were excluded. Material for sequencing was naive CD8+ T cells sorted from blood. What this sample's cell subset or site label stands for: CD45RA+CCR7+. Every receptor here comes from a man younger than 45 in good health.

The V gene is TRBV18, the J gene TRBJ2-3; TRBD2 matches at 7 bases. Germline trimming cut 2 bases from V and 3 bases from J; bases unmatched to any gene: 8. From germline, CDR1 is KGHSH and CDR2 LQKENI. The length of the CDR3 is 16 residues. In DNA, the CDR3 is TGTGCCAGCTCACCAGTCATTCGGGAGGCTACAGATACGCAGTATTTT. Protein: CASSPVIREATDTQYF.

The gene calls are TRBV30 and TRBJ2-2; the D is unclear. CDR3 length equals 12 residues. V was trimmed by 2 bases and J by 7 bases, leaving 8 bases between them. Germline CDR1 is GTSNPN and CDR2 is SVGIG (reference sequence). CDR3 DNA sequence: TGTGCCTGGAGTCCACTCGGCGGGGAGCTGTTTTTT. It is translated as CAWSPLGGELFF. The complete variable domain, with remaining parts taken from reference TRBV30 and TRBJ2-2, reads SQTIHQWPATLVQPVGSPLSLECTVEGTSNPNLYWYRQAAGRGLQLLFYSVGIGQISSEVPQNLSASRPQDRQFILSSKKLLLSDSGFYLCAWSPLGGELFFGEGSRLTVL.

The chain is built from TRBV7-9 and TRBJ2-6; D is perhaps TRBD2 (5 bases). Trimming stripped 5 bases from V and 2 bases from J, with 19 bases between. Germline V gives CDR1 SEHNR, CDR2 FQNEAQ (reference sequence). The CDR3 totals 18 residues. The CDR3 DNA is TGTGCCAGCAGCCTAAGAGCGGTACCTGGGGCTGGGGCCAACGTCCTGACTTTC. Encoded protein: CASSLRAVPGAGANVLTF.

The chain uses TRBV7-8 and TRBJ2-1; tentative D call: TRBD2 (5 bases). The CDR3 extends over 16 amino acids. V was shortened by 4 bases and J by 6 bases, with 19 bases between the two germline ends. Germline CDR1 reads SGHVS; CDR2 reads FQNEAQ. In nucleotides, the CDR3 is TGTGCCAGCAGCTCTTCTAGCAGCCAAAGCCCCAATGAGCAGTTCTTC. Translated: CASSSSSSQSPNEQFF.

The V gene is TRBV5-1, the J gene TRBJ2-7, with 9 bases lining up with TRBD1. The CDR3 runs 16 residues. V lost 0 bases, J lost 0 bases, and 4 bases stayed unmatched. CDR1 SGHRS and CDR2 YFSETQ come from the germline V gene. CDR3 nucleotides: TGCGCCAGCAGCTTGGCTGGGACAGGGAGCTCCTACGAGCAGTACTTC. Translating it yields CASSLAGTGSSYEQYF. The whole variable domain, remainder taken from reference TRBV5-1 and TRBJ2-7, is KAGVTQTPRYLIKTRGQQVTLSCSPISGHRSVSWYQQTPGQGLQFLFEYFSETQRNKGNFPGRFSGRQFSNSRSEMNVSTLELGDSALYLCASSLAGTGSSYEQYFGPGTRLTVT.

V usage is TRBV5-5 and J usage is TRBJ2-5, with D unresolved. There are 13 residues in the CDR3. Trimming removed 0 bases at V and 2 bases at J, with 5 bases between. Germline V gives CDR1 SGHKS, CDR2 YYEKEE (reference sequence). The CDR3 coding sequence is TGTGCCAGCAGCTTGGGAGTTCAAGAGACCCAGTACTTC. Protein: CASSLGVQETQYF.

The CDR3 is CASSYSAFQNTEAFF. In nucleotides, the CDR3 is TGTGCCAGCAGTTACTCGGCGTTTCAGAACACTGAAGCTTTCTTT. This chain links TRBV6-5 with TRBJ1-1; the D is unclear. The CDR3 extends over 15 amino acids. Looked up from germline, CDR1 is MNHEY and CDR2 is SVGAGI. Trimming cost V 0 bases and J 1 base, with 9 bases left between them.

V usage is TRBV7-9 and J usage is TRBJ2-7; D might be TRBD2 (6 bases). The germline V and J ends were trimmed by 0 bases and 3 bases, with 9 bases remaining between them. CDR1 SEHNR and CDR2 FQNEAQ come from the germline V gene (reference sequence). The CDR3 has 14 residues. CDR3 DNA: TGTGCCAGCAGCTTAGCTGGCGGGATCTACGAGCAGTACTTC. Protein product: CASSLAGGIYEQYF.

This chain connects TRBV29-1 to TRBJ1-1; D possibly corresponds to TRBD1 (5 bases). Trimming removed 5 bases from V and 8 bases from J, with 15 bases in between. CDR1 SQVTM and CDR2 ANQGSEA come from the germline V gene. The CDR3 length is 12 residues. DNA for the CDR3: TGCAGCGTTTTCGGGACCGGAACGGAAGCTTTCTTT. This codes for CSVFGTGTEAFF.

The V gene is TRBV7-8, the J gene TRBJ2-7; 8 bases are shared with TRBD1. This CDR3 comprises 16 residues. Per the germline V gene, CDR1 is SGHVS and CDR2 is FQNEAQ. V shed 7 bases and J 3 bases; nucleotides not matched to a gene: 14. For the CDR3, the DNA is TGTGCCAGCATCCCTTCCCGGACAGGGTTCAGCTACGAGCAGTACTTC. Translating gives CASIPSRTGFSYEQYF.

The chain links TRBV30 to TRBJ2-3; a possible D gene is TRBD2 (5 bases). The CDR3 runs 13 residues. Germline assignment: CDR1 GTSNPN and CDR2 SVGIG (reference sequence). The germline V and J ends were trimmed by 3 bases and 0 bases, with 7 bases remaining between them. In DNA form, the CDR3 reads TGTGCCTGGAGCCCGGGGAGCACAGATACGCAGTATTTT. It yields the protein CAWSPGSTDTQYF.

This clone was observed a single time. This rearrangement joins TRBV11-2 to TRBJ2-6, with D perhaps TRBD1 (6 bases). CDR3 length: 14 amino acids. Germline V gives CDR1 SGHAT, CDR2 FQNNGV. Deletions cut 9 bases from V and 1 base from J, with 10 bases between. The CDR3 DNA is TGTGCCAGAGGGGGTGAGTCTGGGGCCAACGTCCTGACTTTC. It specifies CARGGESGANVLTF. Using reference TRBV11-2 and TRBJ2-6 for the parts outside the CDR3, the full variable domain is EAGVAQSPRYKIIEKRQSVAFWCNPISGHATLYWYQQILGQGPKLLIQFQNNGVVDDSQLPKDRFSAERLKGVDSTLKIQPAKLEDSAVYLCARGGESGANVLTFGAGSRLTVL.

The V and J genes are TRBV7-9 and TRBJ1-5; D call uncertain. Trimming removed 0 bases from V and 1 base from J, with 13 bases in between. Germline V gene sequence: CDR1 SEHNR, CDR2 FQNEAQ (reference sequence). This CDR3 region has 17 residues. In DNA, the CDR3 is TGTGCCAGCAGCTTAGCGCATAAGGACGTAAGCAATCAGCCCCAGCATTTT. It translates to CASSLAHKDVSNQPQHF.

This clone is a singleton in its sample. V usage is TRBV7-8 and J usage is TRBJ1-2; TRBD1 aligns across 8 bases. The CDR3 totals 18 residues. Per germline, CDR1 SGHVS and CDR2 FQNEAQ. The trim removed 5 bases at V and 4 bases at J, leaving 18 bases unmatched. The CDR3 loop is CASSLHDQGASKFYGYTF. The CDR3 DNA reads as TGTGCCAGCAGCCTCCACGACCAGGGGGCCAGTAAGTTCTATGGCTACACCTTC.

This clone was seen a few times. The chain is built from TRBV4-3 and TRBJ2-2, with a possible D match to TRBD1 (5 bases). Germline V lookup: CDR1 LGHNA, CDR2 YSLEER. The ends were cut back, 6 bases at V and 3 bases at J, with 11 bases in the middle. The CDR3 sequence is 14 residues long. CDR3 sequence: CASRLVGHTGELFF. In nucleotides, the CDR3 is TGCGCCAGCAGATTAGTGGGGCACACCGGGGAGCTGTTTTTT.

The J gene is TRBJ2-3, the V gene TRBV2, with unresolved D. The germline gives CDR1 SNHLY, CDR2 FYNNEI. Trimming removed 8 bases at V and 0 bases at J, with 12 bases between. The CDR3 is 14 amino acids. CDR3 bases: TGTGCCAGCGGCCCGGAAGCTAGCACAGATACGCAGTATTTT. Protein: CASGPEASTDTQYF.

A few counts support this clone. The chain employs TRBV6-1 and TRBJ1-2; TRBD1 is a possible D gene (6 bases). There are 14 residues in the CDR3. Germline V lookup: CDR1 MNHNS, CDR2 SASEGT. V lost 1 base to trimming and J lost 8 bases, with 14 bases between them. CDR3 protein: CASSEGTVSKGYTF. CDR3 in DNA: TGTGCCAGCAGTGAAGGGACAGTGTCGAAAGGCTACACCTTC.

This chain joins TRBV28 and TRBJ2-7, with 7 nucleotides matching TRBD1. Per the germline V gene, CDR1 is MDHEN and CDR2 is SYDVKM. The CDR3 covers 15 residues. Losses at the gene ends were 3 bases for V and 1 base for J; bases not matched to a gene: 6. CDR3 sequence reads: CASSFPGTESYEQYF. The DNA for the CDR3 is TGTGCCAGCAGTTTTCCCGGGACAGAATCCTACGAGCAGTACTTC. Full variable domain (outside the CDR3, taken from reference TRBV28 and TRBJ2-7): DVKVTQSSRYLVKRTGEKVFLECVQDMDHENMFWYRQDPGLGLRLIYFSYDVKMKEKGDIPEGYSVSREKKERFSLILESASTNQTSMYLCASSFPGTESYEQYFGPGTRLTVT.

This chain uses TRBV29-1 with TRBJ2-7; TRBD1 might be the D (5 bases). The CDR3 consists of 14 residues. CDR1 and CDR2 (germline): SQVTM, ANQGSEA. Trimming took 0 bases from V and 3 from J, leaving 12 bases between them. CDR3 bases: TGCAGCGTTGAAGAGGGGCCCTCCATCTACGAGCAGTACTTC. This translates into CSVEEGPSIYEQYF.

The rearrangement links TRBV15 to TRBJ1-5, with TRBD1 matching 10 bases. The CDR3 contains 17 residues. CDR1 is LNHNV, CDR2 YYDKDF, per germline (reference sequence). Trimming at V came to 3 bases and at J to 5 bases, leaving 10 bases not matched to a gene. In DNA, the CDR3 is TGTGCCACCAGCAGCCTTGGGGGGGACAGGGGATATCAGCCCCAGCATTTT. Translated: CATSSLGGDRGYQPQHF.

The CDR3: CASSRGLAGTGELFF. The CDR3 DNA reads as TGTGCCAGCAGCCGGGGACTAGCGGGGACCGGGGAGCTGTTTTTT. The V call is TRBV7-8, the J call TRBJ2-2, with 13 bases fitting TRBD2. Trimming took 5 bases from V and 5 from J; bases not matched to a gene: 2. The CDR3 covers 15 residues. Germline CDR1 SGHVS, CDR2 FQNEAQ.

V usage is TRBV7-6 and J usage is TRBJ2-3; 7 bases match TRBD2. The length of the CDR3 is 15 residues. V shed 2 bases, J shed 1 base, and the junction held 3 bases outside the gene matches. CDR1 is SGHVS and CDR2 is FNYEAQ in the germline V gene. CDR3 loop: CASSLITSGTDTQYF. In DNA, the CDR3 is TGTGCCAGCAGCTTAATCACTAGCGGCACAGATACGCAGTATTTT.

This clone showed up just once. The genes are TRBV14 and TRBJ1-1; 7 bases fit TRBD1. The CDR3 is 15 residues long. With V trimmed by 5 bases and J by 4 bases, 10 bases remained unmatched. The V gene's germline CDR1 is SGHDN and CDR2 FVKESK. The CDR3 DNA follows: TGTGCCAGCAGCGGTCGACTTAGGGGGCGCACTGAAGCTTTCTTT. Encoded protein: CASSGRLRGRTEAFF.

The V gene is TRBV21-1, the J gene TRBJ1-1; the table gives TRBD1 as D, unverified against the DNA. TRBV21-1 is termed a pseudogene. There are 15 residues in the CDR3. In DNA, the CDR3 is TGTGCCAGCACCTCATGGACAGGGAAGCCCACTGAAGCTTTCTTT. Translated: CASTSWTGKPTEAFF.

This chain connects TRBV2 to TRBJ2-3; D perhaps matches TRBD2 (5 bases). V was cut by 5 bases and J by 3 bases, with 12 bases left in between. This CDR3 comprises 14 residues. Germline V CDR1 and CDR2: SNHLY, FYNNEI. CDR3 protein: CASSKDSWTDTQYF. CDR3 nucleotides: TGTGCCAGCAGTAAGGACTCTTGGACAGATACGCAGTATTTT.